A single sample is the source of the 24 T cell receptor beta chains below, sequenced in a study of T-cell reconstitution after alpha-beta-depleted transplantation in children (dated by TCRdb to the mid-2010s). Library method: PCR. The sequencing machine was an Illumina HiSeq 2500. TCR library preparation used molecular barcoding, with unique molecular identifiers applied to normalize quantification of the TCRbeta repertoire. TCRdb ran its own pipeline on the public reads, namely fastp trimming at Q25 and MiXCR clone calling, and kept in-frame beta chains. Records with the same CDR3 protein are collapsed into one entry carrying the most frequent genes and DNA. The sample table holds just over 200,000 distinct CDR3 sequences, of which under 8.5% were seen once. The ten largest clonotypes hold less than 40% of the sample. The sample's treatment or condition, from its label and the paper: allogeneic hematopoietic cell transplantation with graft depleted of TCRalphabeta T cells and CD19 B cells.

The specimen comprised PBMCs, mostly from graft donor cells, sampled 360 days after TCRalphabeta/CD19-depleted stem cell transplant. All receptors derive from a male patient aged 2-15 years who had a stem cell transplant for acute myeloid leukemia, so the T cells may come from the graft donor.

The chain links TRBV7-2 to TRBJ1-1, with unresolved D. CDR1 is SGHTA and CDR2 is FQGNSA in the germline V gene. The V end lost 6 bases, the J end lost 4 bases, and 12 bases lay between the germline ends. The CDR3 runs to 13 residues. The chain's CDR3 is CASRSGVITEAFF. Here the CDR3 DNA reads TGTGCCAGCAGGTCCGGGGTGATCACTGAAGCTTTCTTT.

This clonotype occurred a few times. The chain uses TRBV2 and TRBJ2-1; D is uncertain. With 3 bases removed from V and 1 base from J, the gap between germline ends came to 7 bases. The CDR3 has 14 residues. Per germline, CDR1 SNHLY and CDR2 FYNNEI. CDR3 sequence: CASSDRQSYNEQFF. In nucleotides, the CDR3 is TGTGCCAGCAGTGACAGGCAGTCCTACAATGAGCAGTTCTTC.

The chain links TRBV6-2 or TRBV6-3 to TRBJ1-1; the D gene is possibly TRBD1 (5 bases). V lost 1 base, J lost 1 base, and 13 bases lay in between. The CDR3 covers 16 residues. Germline V gene sequence: CDR1 MNHEY, CDR2 SVGEGT. The CDR3 reads CASSYLGVGRNTEAFF. In DNA, the CDR3 is TGTGCCAGCAGTTACTTAGGGGTCGGCAGGAACACTGAAGCTTTCTTT.

This rearrangement joins TRBV4-3 to TRBJ2-7; 8 nucleotides agree with TRBD2. This CDR3 contains 17 residues. V lost 0 bases and J lost 2; bases outside the gene matches: 9. Per the germline V gene, CDR1 is LGHNA and CDR2 is YSLEER. CDR3 in amino acids: CASSQDREREFPYEQYF. In DNA, the CDR3 is TGCGCCAGCAGCCAAGATCGGGAGCGGGAGTTCCCCTACGAGCAGTACTTC.

This clonotype was seen ten or more times. The CDR3 loop is CASSPPPRTGLGTGELFF. The DNA of the CDR3 is TGTGCCAGCAGTCCACCCCCCAGGACAGGCCTGGGCACCGGGGAGCTGTTTTTT. The chain carries TRBV27 and TRBJ2-2; 7 bases align to TRBD1. V gave up 5 bases and J gave up 4 bases; unmatched junction bases: 16. Germline CDR1 reads MNHEY; CDR2 reads SMNVEV (reference sequence). The CDR3 is 18 residues long.

This clonotype was seen repeatedly, ten times or more. The chain employs TRBV6-5 and TRBJ2-3, with 9 bases fitting TRBD2. CDR1 and CDR2 (germline): MNHEY, SVGAGI. V dropped 2 bases and J dropped 5; count of bases not matched to a gene: 5. This CDR3 contains 15 residues. CDR3 sequence reads: CASSYARGGIDTQYF. In DNA, the CDR3 is TGTGCCAGCAGTTACGCGCGGGGGGGCATAGATACGCAGTATTTT.

About this clonotype itself: This clone may be a read error of a much larger clone one base away. This is likely a read error, given that the CDR3 carries no conserved phenylalanine or tryptophan at its end. CDR3 bases: TGTGCCAGCAGCGTATCGCAGGCAGGGGGTTCGGAAAAACTGTTTTGT. Translating gives CASSVSQAGGSEKLFC. The gene calls are TRBV9 and TRBJ1-4; the match to TRBD1 covers 7 bases. Germline assignment: CDR1 SGDLS and CDR2 YYNGEE. The trim removed 1 base at V and 8 bases at J, leaving 11 bases unmatched. This CDR3 is built from 16 residues.

This clonotype was observed many times. The rearrangement links TRBV3-1 to TRBJ2-3; D gene uncertain. V lost 2 bases and J 2 bases, leaving 5 bases between the germline ends. This CDR3 contains 13 residues. CDR1 is LGHDT and CDR2 is YNNKEL in the germline V gene (reference sequence). The CDR3 bases are TGTGCCAGCAGCCAATACCACACAGATACGCAGTATTTT. Protein product: CASSQYHTDTQYF.

This clonotype has a handful of counts. The gene calls are TRBV20-1 and TRBJ2-1; possible D gene TRBD1, 6 bases. V lost 0 bases and J 0 bases, leaving 12 bases between the germline ends. Germline CDR1 reads DFQATT; CDR2 reads SNEGSKA (reference sequence). The CDR3 sequence is 16 residues long. CDR3 region: CSARDDTGSSYNEQFF. The CDR3 region has the DNA TGCAGTGCTAGAGATGATACAGGGAGCTCCTACAATGAGCAGTTCTTC.

The rearrangement links TRBV18 to TRBJ2-7; possibly TRBD1 or TRBD2 for D (5 bases each). The V end was cut by 0 bases, the J end by 0 bases, with 6 bases between. The CDR3 runs 14 residues. Germline CDR1 reads KGHSH; CDR2 reads LQKENI. CDR3 bases: TGTGCCAGCTCACCACCGGGACCCTCCTACGAGCAGTACTTC. Residues: CASSPPGPSYEQYF.

The J gene is TRBJ2-6, the V gene TRBV5-1, with D perhaps matching TRBD1 (5 bases). The V end lost 6 bases, the J end lost 2 bases, and 18 bases lay between the germline ends. Germline lookup yields CDR1 SGHRS and CDR2 YFSETQ. This CDR3 comprises 17 residues. The CDR3 loop reads CASNDRPRTPGANVLTF. The CDR3 DNA reads TGCGCCAGCAACGACAGACCGAGGACCCCTGGGGCCAACGTCCTGACTTTC.

The chain is built from TRBV15 and TRBJ2-5; D might be TRBD1 or TRBD2, each matching 5 bases. This CDR3 is 16 amino acids long. Germline loops: CDR1 LNHNV, CDR2 YYDKDF (reference sequence). The germline V and J ends were trimmed by 0 bases and 2 bases, with 13 bases remaining between them. CDR3 loop: CATSRETVGGQETQYF. CDR3 DNA: TGTGCCACCAGCAGAGAGACAGTCGGCGGGCAAGAGACCCAGTACTTC.

A single count supports this clonotype. A read error is possible here, since a much larger clone lies one base away. The V and J genes are TRBV12-3 or TRBV12-4 and TRBJ2-1; 9 bases are shared with TRBD1. The J segment lost 7 bases and the V segment lost 8 bases, leaving 9 bases of the junction unmatched. The CDR3 is made up of 14 amino acids. Written as DNA, the CDR3 is TGTGCCAGCGGGCGGACAGGGGCTGGAAATGAGCAGTTCTTC. It yields the protein CASGRTGAGNEQFF.

The chain has TRBV5-6 and TRBJ1-2, with 8 bases aligning to TRBD1. This CDR3 region has 15 residues. In germline, CDR1 is SGHDT, CDR2 YYEEEE. Trimming took 4 bases from V and 2 from J; bases not matched to a gene: 7. The CDR3 is CASSLRNRGNYGYTF. Written as DNA, the CDR3 is TGTGCCAGCAGCCTGCGCAACAGGGGGAACTATGGCTACACCTTC. Drawing the rest from reference TRBV5-6 and TRBJ1-2, the complete variable domain is DAGVTQSPTHLIKTRGQQVTLRCSPKSGHDTVSWYQQALGQGPQFIFQYYEEEERQRGNFPDRFSGHQFPNYSSELNVNALLLGDSALYLCASSLRNRGNYGYTFGSGTRLTVV.

This clonotype was recorded at least ten times. The V gene is TRBV29-1, the J gene TRBJ2-6, with D hard to call. V gave up 4 bases and J gave up 4 bases, with 11 bases separating them. This CDR3 is 14 amino acids long. Germline CDR1 SQVTM, CDR2 ANQGSEA. CDR3 protein: CSVVWASGANVLTF. CDR3 DNA: TGCAGCGTTGTATGGGCTTCCGGGGCCAACGTCCTGACTTTC.

This clonotype was counted only a few times. The rearrangement uses TRBV6-5 and TRBJ1-6; D gene unclear. CDR1 MNHEY and CDR2 SVGAGI come from the germline V gene. V gave up 0 bases and J gave up 11 bases, with 23 bases separating them. The CDR3 has 18 residues. The CDR3 is CASSYSRQAAQLATPLHF. As DNA, the CDR3 is TGTGCCAGCAGTTACTCGAGACAAGCCGCCCAGTTAGCGACACCCCTCCACTTT.

The sample holds many counts of this clonotype. The chain couples TRBV3-1 to TRBJ2-1; possibly TRBD1 or TRBD2 for D (5 bases each). Trimming left V 4 bases short and J 0 bases short, with 7 bases between. The CDR3 has 14 residues. The germline V gene encodes CDR1 LGHDT and CDR2 YNNKEL (reference sequence). CDR3 nucleotide sequence: TGTGCCAGCAGCCTAGGGACCTCCTACAATGAGCAGTTCTTC. This sequence encodes CASSLGTSYNEQFF.

At least ten counts were recorded for this clonotype. The rearrangement joins TRBV20-1 to TRBJ2-2, with D unclear. Germline CDR1 reads DFQATT; CDR2 reads SNEGSKA (reference sequence). Between the trimmed V and J ends, which lost 0 bases and 1 base, there was a span of 3 bases. The CDR3 extends over 13 amino acids. As DNA, the CDR3 is TGCAGTGCTAGAGATGTGAACACCGGGGAGCTGTTTTTT. This translates into CSARDVNTGELFF.

This clonotype appeared a few times. The rearrangement joins TRBV20-1 to TRBJ2-5; possibly TRBD2 for D (5 bases). Germline values: CDR1 DFQATT, CDR2 SNEGSKA (reference sequence). V lost 4 bases and J 1 base, leaving 7 bases between the germline ends. There are 12 residues in the CDR3. CDR3 in amino acids: CSATGIQETQYF. The CDR3 DNA is TGCAGTGCTACGGGGATCCAAGAGACCCAGTACTTC.

This clonotype was counted between two and nine times. CDR3 in DNA: TGTGCCAGCAGCACCGGACAGGGTCGGGAGACCCAGTACTTC. Its protein product is CASSTGQGRETQYF. J is TRBJ2-5 and V is TRBV6-1, with 8 positions matching TRBD1. This CDR3 region has 14 residues. Germline trimming cut 6 bases from V and 5 bases from J; bases unmatched to any gene: 8. Germline lookup yields CDR1 MNHNS and CDR2 SASEGT.

The V call is TRBV20-1, the J call TRBJ2-3, with 7 bases lining up with TRBD1. The germline gives CDR1 DFQATT, CDR2 SNEGSKA (reference sequence). The CDR3 contains 15 residues. V dropped 3 bases and J dropped 3; count of bases not matched to a gene: 9. The CDR3 DNA is TGCAGTGCTAGTGGCGCGACAGGGTCTACAGATACGCAGTATTTT. Its protein product is CSASGATGSTDTQYF.

This clonotype was detected ten times or more. This rearrangement joins TRBV10-3 to TRBJ1-3; 7 positions agree with TRBD1. V was clipped by 2 bases and J by 3 bases; unmatched bases: 10. The length of the CDR3 is 17 residues. Germline V gene lookup returns CDR1 ENHRY and CDR2 SYGVKD. The CDR3 here is CAISEPIDRAVGNTIYF. The CDR3 nucleotides read TGTGCCATCAGTGAGCCGATCGACAGGGCGGTTGGAAACACCATATATTTT.

The chain carries TRBV11-1 and TRBJ1-1; no firm D call. Trimming cost V 4 bases and J 1 base, with 13 bases left between them. CDR3 size: 15 residues. Germline loops: CDR1 SGHAT, CDR2 FQDESV (reference sequence). The CDR3 reads CASSYGLGSNTEAFF. CDR3 coding DNA: TGTGCCAGCAGCTACGGACTGGGCTCGAACACTGAAGCTTTCTTT.

The CDR3 protein is CASRRQLVSGETQYF. The DNA for the CDR3 is TGCGCCAGCAGACGACAGTTAGTGTCCGGGGAGACCCAGTACTTC. The rearrangement links TRBV5-1 to TRBJ2-5, with D possibly being TRBD1 (5 bases). The CDR3 loop spans 15 amino acids. Germline lookup yields CDR1 SGHRS and CDR2 YFSETQ. V lost 5 bases, J lost 5 bases, and 19 bases lay in between.